Following are 10 T cell receptor beta chains from one sample sequenced in a study of identical twins. TCRdb used MiXCR to reprocess the 5' RACE reads, holding one entry per CDR3 protein. The sample contains hundreds of thousands of distinct CDR3 sequences, 9% to 15% of which appear only once. The sample was also linked to a second study, of yellow fever vaccine responses in identical twins.

The sequenced sample was PBMCs. The source is a woman under 30 in good health.

The rearrangement links TRBV20-1 to TRBJ2-1; the match to TRBD2 covers 10 bases. The germline V gene encodes CDR1 DFQATT and CDR2 SNEGSKA (reference sequence). Losses at the gene ends were 2 bases for V and 5 bases for J; bases not matched to a gene: 6. This CDR3 has 15 amino acids. The CDR3 nucleotides read TGCAGTGCTAGACTGGGACTAGCGCTCAACAATGAGCAGTTCTTC. Translating it yields CSARLGLALNNEQFF.

This clonotype was picked up a small number of times. The chain employs TRBV20-1 and TRBJ1-1, with D uncertain. CDR3 length: 15 residues. Per the germline V gene, CDR1 is DFQATT and CDR2 is SNEGSKA (reference sequence). The germline V and J ends were trimmed by 3 bases and 0 bases, with 14 bases remaining between them. This CDR3 is CSASGQANMNTEAFF. The DNA for the CDR3 is TGCAGTGCTAGCGGGCAGGCTAACATGAACACTGAAGCTTTCTTT.

This clonotype showed up just a few times. The chain joins TRBV29-1 to TRBJ1-1; maybe TRBD1 (5 bases). The length of the CDR3 is 14 residues. CDR1 and CDR2 from the germline V gene are SQVTM and ANQGSEA. V lost 7 bases and J 3 bases, leaving 18 bases between the germline ends. CDR3 amino acids: CSAERVGEDTEAFF. In nucleotides, the CDR3 is TGCAGCGCCGAAAGGGTGGGGGAAGACACTGAAGCTTTCTTT.

This clonotype was observed a few times. The J gene is TRBJ2-1, the V gene TRBV15; 8 positions agree with TRBD2. The junction had 9 bases not matched to a gene; V was cut back by 1 base and J by 7 bases. Germline V CDR1 and CDR2: LNHNV, YYDKDF (reference sequence). This CDR3 spans 16 amino acids. Written as DNA, the CDR3 is TGTGCCACCAGCAGAGTGCACGGGGGGGCCGGGAATGAGCAGTTCTTC. Protein product: CATSRVHGGAGNEQFF.

The chain is built from TRBV7-8 and TRBJ2-1; D may be TRBD2 (5 bases). This CDR3 is built from 14 residues. Per germline, CDR1 SGHVS and CDR2 FQNEAQ. V was cut by 4 bases and J by 4 bases, with 11 bases left in between. In DNA form, the CDR3 reads TGTGCCAGCAGCTCGGACTGGCGGTACAATGAGCAGTTCTTC. Translating gives CASSSDWRYNEQFF. Combining the CDR3 with reference TRBV7-8 and TRBJ2-1 gives the whole variable domain GAGVSQSPRYKVAKRGQDVALRCDPISGHVSLFWYQQALGQGPEFLTYFQNEAQLDKSGLPSDRFFAERPEGSVSTLKIQRTQQEDSAVYLCASSSDWRYNEQFFGPGTRLTVL.

The V and J genes are TRBV25-1 and TRBJ1-1, with TRBD1 matching 9 bases. Trimming at V came to 6 bases and at J to 3 bases, leaving 5 bases not matched to a gene. From germline, CDR1 is MGHDK and CDR2 SYGVNS. The CDR3 spans 14 residues. This chain's CDR3 is CASRDRGGDTEAFF. CDR3 DNA: TGTGCCAGCAGGGACAGGGGAGGGGACACTGAAGCTTTCTTT.

This clonotype appeared a few times. The rearrangement uses TRBV27 and TRBJ2-1; TRBD2 aligns across 11 bases. Germline loops: CDR1 MNHEY, CDR2 SMNVEV (reference sequence). V lost 4 bases, J lost 8 bases, and 7 bases stayed unmatched. This CDR3 contains 15 residues. Here the CDR3 reads CASSSLAGAFDEQFF. DNA for the CDR3: TGTGCCAGCAGTTCACTAGCGGGAGCTTTTGATGAGCAGTTCTTC.

This clonotype was seen at least ten times. The chain recombines TRBV12-3 or TRBV12-4 with TRBJ2-1; 12 bases are shared with TRBD2. The V gene end was trimmed by 3 bases and the J gene end by 7 bases; junction bases not matched to a gene: 4. This CDR3 contains 15 residues. Here the CDR3 DNA reads TGTGCCAGCAGTTTCCCTAGCGGGAGGGTAAATGAGCAGTTCTTC. It codes for CASSFPSGRVNEQFF.

This clonotype was seen more than once but under ten times. The chain couples TRBV20-1 to TRBJ1-5; D possibly corresponds to TRBD1 (5 bases). The CDR3 is made up of 17 amino acids. V lost 5 bases, J lost 0 bases, and 20 bases lay in between. In germline, CDR1 is DFQATT, CDR2 SNEGSKA (reference sequence). CDR3 loop: CSAWLSGLTASNQPQHF. CDR3 sequence (DNA): TGCAGTGCTTGGCTCTCGGGACTGACAGCTAGCAATCAGCCCCAGCATTTT.

V usage is TRBV7-9 and J usage is TRBJ1-2; D gene ambiguous. The CDR3 spans 12 residues. Between the trimmed V and J ends, which lost 5 bases and 6 bases, there was a span of 10 bases. The germline V gene encodes CDR1 SEHNR and CDR2 FQNEAQ (reference sequence). CDR3 DNA: TGTGCCAGCAGCCGCAGCCAGGATGGCTACACCTTC. This translates into CASSRSQDGYTF.